This TCR beta chain stems from a study of tumor-infiltrating lymphocytes in primary liver carcinoma. Looking at the study overall: Read depth, roughly 3.5 to 7.5 million productive TCRbeta reads, did not differ significantly between tissues. General study points: Tumor region pairs overlapped more than did tumor-adjacent and tumor-blood pairs.

After removal of 5 bases from V and 11 bases from J, the junction contained 11 bases not matched to a gene. CDR3 length: 14 residues. In regard to this clonotype: Its antigen is still unknown.

Unsorted whole blood supplied the RNA, and germline DNA was extracted too. Reverse transcription of around 0.45 ug total RNA with a constant-region primer produced TCR beta cDNA. Library construction for TCR beta comprised three nested multiplex PCR rounds performed with slightly modified ARM-PCR. Forward primers for TRBV1-TRBV30 and a C-beta reverse primer served the first two PCR rounds, at roughly 10 cycles each. In TCRdb, the multiplex PCR reads were re-called with MiXCR into one record per CDR3 protein. The sample lists about 310,000 distinct CDR3 sequences; 58% were seen once. This chain links TRBV12-3 or TRBV12-4 with TRBJ1-5; TRBD1 aligns across 8 bases. The sample was peripheral blood. This receptor was taken from a woman between 25 and 40 years old with primary liver carcinoma and hepatitis B virus infection. The CDR3 reads CASSPTGGWQSQHF. The CDR3 DNA sequence: TGTGCCAGCAGTCCAACAGGGGGTTGGCAGTCCCAGCATTTT.